The present T cell receptor beta chain was sequenced within a study of monozygotic twins with inflammatory bowel disease. RNA in its total form was extracted from whole blood, and T cells were not sorted. CDR3 size: 15 residues. Germline V gene lookup returns CDR1 SGHRS and CDR2 YFSETQ. The RNA usage for each TCR library was roughly 4,000 ng of total RNA. The unique tags termed UMIs, each holding a 6-nucleotide sample barcode, were added by means of template switching. After re-calling the 5' RACE reads, TCRdb lists one entry per CDR3 protein, DNA absent. The sample table sets out 140,000 to 150,000 distinct CDR3 sequences.

Material: blood. This rearrangement joins TRBV5-1 to TRBJ1-3. The TCR comes from a human donor with ulcerative colitis or Crohn's disease, or a healthy co-twin of an affected twin (not recorded which). CDR3 residues: CASSLEAQRGNTIYF.